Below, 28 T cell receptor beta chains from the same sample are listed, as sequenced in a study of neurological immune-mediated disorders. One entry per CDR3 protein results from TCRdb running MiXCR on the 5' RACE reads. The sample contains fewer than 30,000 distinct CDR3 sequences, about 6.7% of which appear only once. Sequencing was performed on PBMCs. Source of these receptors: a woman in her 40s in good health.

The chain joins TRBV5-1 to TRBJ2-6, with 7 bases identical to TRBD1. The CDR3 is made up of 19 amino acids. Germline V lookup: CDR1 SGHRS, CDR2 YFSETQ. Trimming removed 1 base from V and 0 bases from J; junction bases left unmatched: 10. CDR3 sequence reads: CASSLNVGTAYSGANVLTF. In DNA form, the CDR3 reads TGCGCCAGCAGCTTGAACGTGGGGACAGCCTACTCTGGGGCCAACGTCCTGACTTTC.

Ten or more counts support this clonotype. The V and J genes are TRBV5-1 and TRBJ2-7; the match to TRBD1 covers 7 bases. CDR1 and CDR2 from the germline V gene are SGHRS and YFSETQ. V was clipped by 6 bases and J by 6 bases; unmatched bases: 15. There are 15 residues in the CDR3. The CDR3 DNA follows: TGCGCCAGCACCTCGACAGGGTTCTGGCCGAGCGAGCAGTACTTC. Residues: CASTSTGFWPSEQYF.

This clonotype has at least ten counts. The CDR3 DNA sequence: TGTGCCAGTAGTACGGACGGGGAGTACGAGCAGTACTTC. Translation gives CASSTDGEYEQYF. V is TRBV19 and J is TRBJ2-7; perhaps TRBD2 as D (5 bases). There are 13 residues in the CDR3. The germline CDR1 and CDR2 sequences are LNHDA and SQIVND (reference sequence). V was shortened by 4 bases and J by 4 bases, with 11 bases between the two germline ends. Filled out from reference TRBV19 and TRBJ2-7, the complete variable domain reads DGGITQSPKYLFRKEGQNVTLSCEQNLNHDAMYWYRQDPGQGLRLIYYSQIVNDFQKGDIAEGYSVSREKKESFPLTVTSAQKNPTAFYLCASSTDGEYEQYFGPGTRLTVT.

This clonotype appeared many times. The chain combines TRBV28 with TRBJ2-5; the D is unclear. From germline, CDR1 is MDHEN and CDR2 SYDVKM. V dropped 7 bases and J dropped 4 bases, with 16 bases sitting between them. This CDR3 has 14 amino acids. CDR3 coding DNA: TGTGCCAGCAAAGGAGCCCCCGTTGGAGAGACCCAGTACTTC. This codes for CASKGAPVGETQYF. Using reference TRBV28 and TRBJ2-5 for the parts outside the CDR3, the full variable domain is DVKVTQSSRYLVKRTGEKVFLECVQDMDHENMFWYRQDPGLGLRLIYFSYDVKMKEKGDIPEGYSVSREKKERFSLILESASTNQTSMYLCASKGAPVGETQYFGPGTRLLVL.

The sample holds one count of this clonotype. CDR3 in amino acids: CASRRGRQGSEQYF. The CDR3 region has the DNA TGTGCCAGCCGCCGGGGGAGACAGGGGTCCGAGCAGTACTTC. The chain uses TRBV28 and TRBJ2-7, with TRBD1 identical over 8 bases. Germline V gives CDR1 MDHEN, CDR2 SYDVKM. The CDR3 has 14 amino acids. The J segment lost 6 bases and the V segment lost 8 bases, leaving 12 bases of the junction unmatched.

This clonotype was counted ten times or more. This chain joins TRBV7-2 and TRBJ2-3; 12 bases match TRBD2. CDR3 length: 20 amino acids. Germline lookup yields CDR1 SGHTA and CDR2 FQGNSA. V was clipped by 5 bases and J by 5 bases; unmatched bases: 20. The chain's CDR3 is CASSTRSGGRASGRVDTQYF. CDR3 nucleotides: TGTGCCAGCAGCACTCGATCAGGGGGCCGGGCTAGCGGGAGGGTAGATACGCAGTATTTT.

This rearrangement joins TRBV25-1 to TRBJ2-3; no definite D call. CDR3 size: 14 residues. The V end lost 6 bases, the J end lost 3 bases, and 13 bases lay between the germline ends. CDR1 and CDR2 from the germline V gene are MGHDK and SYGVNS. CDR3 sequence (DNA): TGTGCCAGCAGGGTCGCCGGTCGTACAGATACGCAGTATTTT. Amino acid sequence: CASRVAGRTDTQYF.

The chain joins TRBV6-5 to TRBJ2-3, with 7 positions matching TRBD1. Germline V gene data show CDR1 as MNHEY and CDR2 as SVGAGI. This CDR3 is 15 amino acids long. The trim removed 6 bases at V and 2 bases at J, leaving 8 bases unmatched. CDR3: CASSYQGDFTDTQYF. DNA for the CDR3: TGTGCCAGCAGCTATCAGGGGGATTTCACAGATACGCAGTATTTT.

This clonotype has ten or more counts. The CDR3 DNA reads TGCGCCAGCAGCTTGTTCCAGGGAATGGGCTACACCTTC. Translating it yields CASSLFQGMGYTF. The chain combines TRBV5-1 with TRBJ1-2, with a tentative D call TRBD1 (5 bases). This CDR3 contains 13 residues. Trimming took 1 base from V and 8 from J, leaving 12 bases between them. Looked up from germline, CDR1 is SGHRS and CDR2 is YFSETQ.

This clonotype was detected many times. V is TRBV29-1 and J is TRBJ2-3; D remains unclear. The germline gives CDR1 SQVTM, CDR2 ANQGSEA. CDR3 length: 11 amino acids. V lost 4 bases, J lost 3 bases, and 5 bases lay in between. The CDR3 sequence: CSVGGTDTQYF. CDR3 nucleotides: TGCAGCGTTGGGGGAACAGATACGCAGTATTTT.

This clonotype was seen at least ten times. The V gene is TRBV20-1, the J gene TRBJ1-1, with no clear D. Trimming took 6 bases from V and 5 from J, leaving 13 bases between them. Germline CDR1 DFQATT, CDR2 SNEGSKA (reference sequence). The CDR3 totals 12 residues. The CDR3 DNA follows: TGCAGTGCCGAAGGGAGATTAACTGAAGCTTTCTTT. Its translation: CSAEGRLTEAFF.

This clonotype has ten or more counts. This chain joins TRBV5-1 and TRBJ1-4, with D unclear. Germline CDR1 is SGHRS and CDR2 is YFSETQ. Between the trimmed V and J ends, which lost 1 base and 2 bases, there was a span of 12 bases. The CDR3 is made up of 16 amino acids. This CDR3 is CASSLFGGATNEKLFF. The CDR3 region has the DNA TGCGCCAGCAGCTTGTTTGGCGGTGCGACTAATGAAAAACTGTTTTTT.

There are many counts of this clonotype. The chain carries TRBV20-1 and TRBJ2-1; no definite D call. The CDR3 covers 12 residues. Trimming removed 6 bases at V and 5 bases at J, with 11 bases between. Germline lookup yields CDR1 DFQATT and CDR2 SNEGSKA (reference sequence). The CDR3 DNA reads TGCAGTGCAACAAAACAGAACAATGAGCAGTTCTTC. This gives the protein CSATKQNNEQFF.

The CDR3, as DNA: TGTGCCAGCACCGGACAGGGGAAAAACATTCAGTACTTC. It is translated as CASTGQGKNIQYF. The J gene is TRBJ2-4, the V gene TRBV11-2; TRBD1 matches at 9 bases. V dropped 7 bases and J dropped 4; count of bases not matched to a gene: 2. Germline assignment: CDR1 SGHAT and CDR2 FQNNGV. CDR3 length equals 13 residues.

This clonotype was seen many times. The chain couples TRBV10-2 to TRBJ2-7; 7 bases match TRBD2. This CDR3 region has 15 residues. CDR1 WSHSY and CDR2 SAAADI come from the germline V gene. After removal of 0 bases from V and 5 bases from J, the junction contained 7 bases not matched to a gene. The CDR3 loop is CASSESAGAINEQYF. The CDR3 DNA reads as TGCGCCAGCAGTGAGTCGGCGGGAGCGATAAACGAGCAGTACTTC.

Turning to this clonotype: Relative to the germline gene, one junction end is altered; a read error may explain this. CDR3 loop: CASREGQGAYEQYF. The CDR3 DNA sequence: TGTGCCAGCAGGGAAGGACAGGGGGCCTACGAGCAGTACTTC. The J gene is TRBJ2-7, the V gene TRBV6-1; 10 bases match TRBD1. Germline CDR1 reads MNHNS; CDR2 reads SASEGT. CDR3 length: 14 residues.

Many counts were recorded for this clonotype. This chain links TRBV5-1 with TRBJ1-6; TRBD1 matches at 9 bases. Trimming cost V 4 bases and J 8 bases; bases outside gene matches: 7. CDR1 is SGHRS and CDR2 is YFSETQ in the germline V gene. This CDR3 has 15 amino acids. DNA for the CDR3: TGCGCCAGCAGCGCGCAGACAGGGGGATATTCACCCCTCCACTTT. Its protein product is CASSAQTGGYSPLHF.

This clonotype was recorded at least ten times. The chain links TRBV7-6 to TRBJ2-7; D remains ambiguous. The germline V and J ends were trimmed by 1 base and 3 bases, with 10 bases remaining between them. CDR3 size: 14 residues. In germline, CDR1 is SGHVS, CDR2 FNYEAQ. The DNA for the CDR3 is TGTGCCAGCAGCTTAGAAGGTGTAGGCTACGAGCAGTACTTC. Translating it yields CASSLEGVGYEQYF. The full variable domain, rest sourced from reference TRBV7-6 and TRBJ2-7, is GAGVSQSPRYKVTKRGQDVALRCDPISGHVSLYWYRQALGQGPEFLTYFNYEAQQDKSGLPNDRFSAERPEGSISTLTIQRTEQRDSAMYRCASSLEGVGYEQYFGPGTRLTVT.

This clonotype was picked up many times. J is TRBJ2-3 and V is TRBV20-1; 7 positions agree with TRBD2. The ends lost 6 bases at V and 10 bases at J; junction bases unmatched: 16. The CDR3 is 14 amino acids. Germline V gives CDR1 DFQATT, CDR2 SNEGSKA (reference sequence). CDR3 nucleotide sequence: TGCAGTGCCCTGCCGACTGGGGGGGGGGTGCCGCAGTATTTT. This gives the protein CSALPTGGGVPQYF.

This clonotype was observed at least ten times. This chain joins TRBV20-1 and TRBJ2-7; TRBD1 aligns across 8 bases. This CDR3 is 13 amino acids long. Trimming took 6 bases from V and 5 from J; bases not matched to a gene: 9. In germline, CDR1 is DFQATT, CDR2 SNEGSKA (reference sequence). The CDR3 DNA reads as TGCAGTGCAAAAGGACAGGGAACCCACGAGCAGTACTTC. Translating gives CSAKGQGTHEQYF.

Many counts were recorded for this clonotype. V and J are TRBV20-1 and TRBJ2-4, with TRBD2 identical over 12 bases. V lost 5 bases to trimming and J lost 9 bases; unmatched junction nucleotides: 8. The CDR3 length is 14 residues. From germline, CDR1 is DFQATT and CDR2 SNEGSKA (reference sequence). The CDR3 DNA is TGCAGTGCTCCGACTAGCGGGAGTAAGGTCATTCAGTACTTC. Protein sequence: CSAPTSGSKVIQYF.

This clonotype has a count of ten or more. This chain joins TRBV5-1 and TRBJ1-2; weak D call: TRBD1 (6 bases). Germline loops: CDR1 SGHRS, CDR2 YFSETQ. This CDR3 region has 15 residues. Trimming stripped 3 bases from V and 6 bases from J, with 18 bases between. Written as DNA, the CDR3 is TGCGCCAGCAGCTCGGGGCCACAGGGATCGCATGGCTACACCTTC. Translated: CASSSGPQGSHGYTF. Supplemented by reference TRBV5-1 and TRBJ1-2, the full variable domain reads KAGVTQTPRYLIKTRGQQVTLSCSPISGHRSVSWYQQTPGQGLQFLFEYFSETQRNKGNFPGRFSGRQFSNSRSEMNVSTLELGDSALYLCASSSGPQGSHGYTFGSGTRLTVV.

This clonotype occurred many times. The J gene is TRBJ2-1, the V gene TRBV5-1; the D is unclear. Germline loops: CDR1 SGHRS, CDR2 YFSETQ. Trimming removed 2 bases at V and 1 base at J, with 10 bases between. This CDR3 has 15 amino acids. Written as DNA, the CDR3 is TGCGCCAGCAGCTTTGGGCCGGATTCCTACAATGAGCAGTTCTTC. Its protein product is CASSFGPDSYNEQFF.

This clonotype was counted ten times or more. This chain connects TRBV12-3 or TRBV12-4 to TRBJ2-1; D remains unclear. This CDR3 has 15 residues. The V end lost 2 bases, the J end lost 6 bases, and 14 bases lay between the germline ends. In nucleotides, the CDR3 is TGTGCCAGCAGTTTACCCCTGGTAGCCCGCAATGAGCAGTTCTTC. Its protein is CASSLPLVARNEQFF.

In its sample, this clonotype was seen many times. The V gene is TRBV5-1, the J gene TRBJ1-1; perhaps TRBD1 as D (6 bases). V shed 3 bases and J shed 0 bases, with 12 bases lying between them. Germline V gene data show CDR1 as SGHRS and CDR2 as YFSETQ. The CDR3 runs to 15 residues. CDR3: CASSSQGGLNTEAFF. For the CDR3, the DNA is TGCGCCAGCAGCTCCCAAGGGGGACTGAACACTGAAGCTTTCTTT.

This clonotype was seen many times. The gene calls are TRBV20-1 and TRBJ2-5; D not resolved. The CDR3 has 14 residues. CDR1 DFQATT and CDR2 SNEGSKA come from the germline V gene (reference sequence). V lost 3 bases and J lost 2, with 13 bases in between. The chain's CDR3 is CSASDLAIQETQYF. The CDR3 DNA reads TGCAGTGCTAGTGATCTTGCTATACAAGAGACCCAGTACTTC.

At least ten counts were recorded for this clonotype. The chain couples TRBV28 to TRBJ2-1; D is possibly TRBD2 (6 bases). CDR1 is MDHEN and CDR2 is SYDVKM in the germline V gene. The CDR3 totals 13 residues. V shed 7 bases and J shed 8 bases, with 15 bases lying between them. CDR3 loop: CASNPLGGDEQFF. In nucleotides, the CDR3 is TGTGCCAGCAACCCTTTAGGAGGGGATGAGCAGTTCTTC. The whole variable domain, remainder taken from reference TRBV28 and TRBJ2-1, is DVKVTQSSRYLVKRTGEKVFLECVQDMDHENMFWYRQDPGLGLRLIYFSYDVKMKEKGDIPEGYSVSREKKERFSLILESASTNQTSMYLCASNPLGGDEQFFGPGTRLTVL.

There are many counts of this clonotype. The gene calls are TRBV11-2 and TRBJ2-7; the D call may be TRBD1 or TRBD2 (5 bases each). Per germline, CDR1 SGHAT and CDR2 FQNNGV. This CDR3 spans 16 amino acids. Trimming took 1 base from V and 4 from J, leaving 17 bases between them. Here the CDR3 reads CASSLVGETAFYEQYF. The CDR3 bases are TGTGCCAGCAGCTTAGTGGGAGAGACAGCTTTTTACGAGCAGTACTTC.